Following are 15 T cell receptor beta chains from one sample sequenced in a study of CD8 T cells in Susac syndrome. An amount of RNA that ranged from roughly 0.5 to 1 ug was reverse transcribed with random hexamers. TCRdb itself ran the immunoSEQ multiplex PCR reads through MiXCR, one entry per CDR3 protein. The table lists about 85,000 distinct CDR3 sequences, about 94% of them singletons. Sequences were obtained from CD8+ T cells from PBMCs. These receptors all stem from a human donor in good health.

The chain joins TRBV11-2 to TRBJ2-1; 9 nucleotides agree with TRBD1. Trimming took 5 bases from V and 4 from J; bases not matched to a gene: 6. There are 15 residues in the CDR3. Germline CDR1 is SGHAT and CDR2 is FQNNGV. Here the CDR3 DNA reads TGTGCCAGCAGCCCCACAGGGGGCCTTTACAATGAGCAGTTCTTC. Its translation: CASSPTGGLYNEQFF.

This clonotype was seen a single time. At one of its ends the junction is not consistent with the germline gene, which may arise from a read error. This rearrangement joins TRBV7-7 to TRBJ2-1; the D gene is possibly TRBD2 (6 bases). Germline V lookup: CDR1 SSHAT, CDR2 FNYEAQ (reference sequence). CDR3 size: 16 residues. This chain's CDR3 is CASSLDGGLAYNEQFF. For the CDR3, the DNA is TGTGCTAGCAGCCTCGACGGGGGATTAGCCTACAATGAGCAGTTCTTC.

The chain combines TRBV7-9 with TRBJ1-2; D is unresolved. Germline assignment: CDR1 SEHNR and CDR2 FQNEAQ (reference sequence). CDR3 length: 16 amino acids. Trimming shortened V by 3 bases and J by 4 bases, and 18 bases separated the two germline ends. CDR3 sequence: CASSFSGRIAGYGYTF. DNA for the CDR3: TGTGCCAGCAGCTTCTCGGGCAGGATAGCAGGCTATGGCTACACCTTC.

This sequence joins TRBV6-5 and TRBJ1-1; the D gene is possibly TRBD1 (5 bases). CDR3 size: 15 residues. Germline V CDR1 and CDR2: MNHEY, SVGAGI. Trimming cost V 6 bases and J 0 bases, with 14 bases left between them. The CDR3: CASRTWDFMNTEAFF. The CDR3, as DNA: TGTGCCAGCAGGACTTGGGACTTCATGAACACTGAAGCTTTCTTT.

This rearrangement joins TRBV27 to TRBJ2-1; 8 bases are a match to TRBD2. CDR1 and CDR2 from the germline V gene are MNHEY and SMNVEV (reference sequence). The CDR3 runs to 15 residues. J lost 6 bases, V lost 0 bases, and 4 bases had no gene match. The CDR3 DNA sequence: TGTGCCAGCAGTTTATCAGGCGGGAGGCTCAATGAGCAGTTCTTC. It yields the protein CASSLSGGRLNEQFF.

J is TRBJ2-7 and V is TRBV28, with D possibly TRBD2 on 6 matching bases. The CDR3 is 10 amino acids. Looked up from germline, CDR1 is MDHEN and CDR2 is SYDVKM. V lost 10 bases, J lost 3 bases, and 7 bases lay in between. The CDR3 sequence is CATGGYEQYV. The CDR3 DNA sequence: TGTGCCACCGGGGGCTACGAGCAGTACGTC.

This chain links TRBV9 with TRBJ2-1, with TRBD2 matching 9 bases. The V gene's germline CDR1 is SGDLS and CDR2 YYNGEE. The CDR3 spans 15 residues. V was clipped by 3 bases and J by 3 bases; unmatched bases: 4. CDR3 protein: CASSETSGFYNEQFF. In nucleotides, the CDR3 is TGTGCCAGCAGCGAGACTAGCGGCTTCTACAATGAGCAGTTCTTC.

The chain has TRBV12-3 or TRBV12-4 and TRBJ2-1; 11 bases agree with TRBD2. The CDR3 is made up of 13 amino acids. V gave up 2 bases and J gave up 14 bases; unmatched junction bases: 5. The CDR3 sequence: CASSLTLSGREFF. CDR3 sequence (DNA): TGTGCCAGCAGTTTAACCCTTAGCGGGAGGGAGTTCTTC.

The V and J genes are TRBV13 and TRBJ2-2; 10 bases align to TRBD2. This CDR3 spans 16 amino acids. After removal of 1 base from V and 4 bases from J, the junction contained 3 bases not matched to a gene. CDR1 is PRHDT, CDR2 FYEKMQ, per germline (reference sequence). In DNA, the CDR3 is TGTGCCAGCAGCTTAGAGCGGGAGGGCGGCACCGGGGAGCTGTTTTTT. Encoded protein: CASSLEREGGTGELFF.

The genes are TRBV5-1 and TRBJ2-7, with D possibly called TRBD1 or TRBD2 (5 bases each). The CDR3 extends over 13 amino acids. The V and J ends lost 4 bases and 6 bases respectively, with 14 bases between them. The germline V gene encodes CDR1 SGHRS and CDR2 YFSETQ. Here the CDR3 reads CASSPATGLEQYV. As DNA, the CDR3 is TGCGCCAGCAGCCCGGCAACAGGACTCGAGCAGTACGTC.

This clonotype was counted a single time. The J gene is TRBJ2-1, the V gene TRBV27; D is possibly TRBD2 (5 bases). The germline V gene has CDR1 MNHEY and CDR2 SMNVEV (reference sequence). V was cut by 4 bases and J by 0 bases, with 10 bases left in between. The CDR3 totals 15 residues. Written as DNA, the CDR3 is TGTGCCAGCAGTTCCCCGGGGTACTCCTACAATGAGCAGTTCTTC. This sequence encodes CASSSPGYSYNEQFF.

This chain links TRBV9 with TRBJ1-5; no reliable D call. Germline V gene lookup returns CDR1 SGDLS and CDR2 YYNGEE. Trimming left V 2 bases short and J 3 bases short, with 6 bases between. CDR3 length equals 13 residues. The CDR3 reads CASSVGNNQPQHF. The CDR3 DNA reads as TGTGCCAGCAGCGTGGGGAACAATCAGCCCCAGCATTTT. The variable domain in full, with the rest retrieved from reference TRBV9 and TRBJ1-5, is DSGVTQTPKHLITATGQRVTLRCSPRSGDLSVYWYQQSLDQGLQFLIQYYNGEERAKGNILERFSAQQFPDLHSELNLSSLELGDSALYFCASSVGNNQPQHFGDGTRLSIL.

This chain links TRBV4-1 with TRBJ1-1; no reliable D call. Germline V lookup: CDR1 MGHRA, CDR2 YSYEKL. V lost 3 bases and J lost 0, with 5 bases in between. The CDR3 extends over 13 amino acids. CDR3 in amino acids: CASSHGMNTEAFF. As DNA, the CDR3 is TGCGCCAGCAGCCATGGGATGAACACTGAAGCTTTCTTT.

The chain carries TRBV20-1 and TRBJ2-5; 9 bases are shared with TRBD2. From germline, CDR1 is DFQATT and CDR2 SNEGSKA (reference sequence). The junction had 5 bases not matched to a gene; V was cut back by 1 base and J by 5 bases. The CDR3 spans 14 residues. The CDR3 coding sequence is TGCAGTGCTAGAGCCGGGACTAGCAGGGAGACCCAGTACTTC. This sequence encodes CSARAGTSRETQYF.

The J gene is TRBJ2-3, the V gene TRBV9; 9 bases map to TRBD2. The CDR3 consists of 15 residues. Losses at the gene ends were 7 bases for V and 1 base for J; bases not matched to a gene: 7. Germline values: CDR1 SGDLS, CDR2 YYNGEE. CDR3 loop: CASGLSSGGTDTQYF. In nucleotides, the CDR3 is TGTGCCAGCGGACTTTCTAGCGGGGGCACAGATACGCAGTATTTT.